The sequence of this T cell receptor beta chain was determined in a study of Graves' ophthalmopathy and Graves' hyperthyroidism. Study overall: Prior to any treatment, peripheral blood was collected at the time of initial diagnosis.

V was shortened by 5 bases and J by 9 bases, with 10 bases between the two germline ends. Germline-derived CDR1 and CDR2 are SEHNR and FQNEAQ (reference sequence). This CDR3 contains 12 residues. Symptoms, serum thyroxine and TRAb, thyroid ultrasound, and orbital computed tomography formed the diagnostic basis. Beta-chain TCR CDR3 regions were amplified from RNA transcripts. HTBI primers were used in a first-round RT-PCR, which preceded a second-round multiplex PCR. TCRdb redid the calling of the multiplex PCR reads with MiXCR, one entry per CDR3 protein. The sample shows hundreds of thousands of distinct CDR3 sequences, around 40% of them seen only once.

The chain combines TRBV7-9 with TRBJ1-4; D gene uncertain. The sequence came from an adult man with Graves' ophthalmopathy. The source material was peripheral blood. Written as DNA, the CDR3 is TGTGCCAGCAGCCTCGGCGACAAAAAACTGTTTTTT. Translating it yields CASSLGDKKLFF. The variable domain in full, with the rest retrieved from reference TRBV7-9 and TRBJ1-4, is DTGVSQNPRHKITKRGQNVTFRCDPISEHNRLYWYRQTLGQGPEFLTYFQNEAQLEKSRLLSDRFSAERPKGSFSTLEIQRTEQGDSAMYLCASSLGDKKLFFGSGTQLSVL.